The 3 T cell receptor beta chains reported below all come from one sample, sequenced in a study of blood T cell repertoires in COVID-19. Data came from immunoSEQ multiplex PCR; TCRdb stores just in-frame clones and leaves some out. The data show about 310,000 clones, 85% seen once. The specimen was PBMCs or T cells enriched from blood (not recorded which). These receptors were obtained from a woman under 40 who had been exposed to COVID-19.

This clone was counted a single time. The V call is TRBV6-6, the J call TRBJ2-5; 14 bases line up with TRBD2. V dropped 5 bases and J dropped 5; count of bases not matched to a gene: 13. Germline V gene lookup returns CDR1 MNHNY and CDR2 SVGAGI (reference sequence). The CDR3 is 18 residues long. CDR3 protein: CASSPGLAGARFGETQYF. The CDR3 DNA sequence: TGTGCCAGCAGTCCGGGACTAGCGGGGGCCCGGTTTGGCGAGACCCAGTACTTC.

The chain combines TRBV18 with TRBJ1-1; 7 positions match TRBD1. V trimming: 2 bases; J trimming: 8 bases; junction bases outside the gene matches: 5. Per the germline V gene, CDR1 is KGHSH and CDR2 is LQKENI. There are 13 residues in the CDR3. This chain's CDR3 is CASSPGTDREAFF. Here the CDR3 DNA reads TGTGCCAGCTCACCAGGGACAGACAGAGAAGCTTTCTTT.

The CDR3 loop reads CASSPGTGARTEAFF. The CDR3, as DNA: TGTGCCAGCAGCCCCGGGACAGGGGCAAGAACTGAAGCTTTCTTT. The J gene is TRBJ1-1, the V gene TRBV28, with 10 bases lining up with TRBD1. The CDR3 is made up of 15 amino acids. J was trimmed by 5 bases and V by 6 bases; bases with no gene match: 9. Germline CDR1 is MDHEN and CDR2 is SYDVKM.